These 28 T cell receptor beta chains were sequenced from one sample in a study of T cell repertoires in cytomegalovirus infection. In TCRdb, the reads were re-called with MiXCR into one record per CDR3 protein. The table includes 200,000 or so distinct CDR3 sequences, 28% detected once. What was sequenced was PBMCs. All receptors come from a human donor in good health (CMV status not recorded). Some clones in this sample may be carry-over from other donors' samples.

This clonotype was observed a handful of times. The chain has TRBV12-3 or TRBV12-4 and TRBJ1-4, with D perhaps matching TRBD1 (6 bases). Between the trimmed V and J ends, which lost 5 bases and 8 bases, there was a span of 12 bases. The CDR3 has 13 residues. This CDR3 reads CASSPQGREKLFF. In nucleotides, the CDR3 is TGTGCCAGCAGTCCACAGGGCCGGGAAAAACTGTTTTTT.

This chain uses TRBV23-1 with TRBJ1-3; unclear D gene. TRBV23-1 is known as an ORF, though its function is uncertain. The CDR3 is made up of 13 amino acids. Trimming left V 4 bases short and J 8 bases short, with 12 bases between. This chain's CDR3 is CASSPQALDTIYF. CDR3 DNA: TGCGCCAGCAGTCCCCAGGCACTAGACACCATATATTTT.

At least ten counts were recorded for this clonotype. The chain carries TRBV7-6 and TRBJ2-7; D remains unclear. The CDR3 covers 14 residues. V was clipped by 2 bases and J by 3 bases, with 11 bases between them. Germline CDR1 is SGHVS and CDR2 is FNYEAQ. Here the CDR3 DNA reads TGTGCCAGCAGCTTATCGGCAACTTACTACGAGCAGTACTTC. It translates to CASSLSATYYEQYF.

The chain joins TRBV14 to TRBJ1-2; D is undetermined. The V end was cut by 0 bases, the J end by 6 bases, with 14 bases between. This CDR3 region has 15 residues. Germline V lookup: CDR1 SGHDN, CDR2 FVKESK. The CDR3 nucleotides read TGTGCCAGCAGCCAAGATTTTTGGGGTCTCGATGGCTACACCTTC. It specifies CASSQDFWGLDGYTF.

This rearrangement joins TRBV19 to TRBJ2-1, with 10 positions matching TRBD2. This CDR3 has 17 residues. Germline V lookup: CDR1 LNHDA, CDR2 SQIVND (reference sequence). Trimming at V came to 3 bases and at J to 4 bases, leaving 9 bases not matched to a gene. CDR3 in amino acids: CASSIQDGTSVYNEQFF. For the CDR3, the DNA is TGTGCCAGTAGTATTCAGGATGGGACTAGCGTGTACAATGAGCAGTTCTTC.

In its sample, this clonotype was seen a few times. The chain is built from TRBV29-1 and TRBJ2-7; D perhaps matches TRBD1 (6 bases). CDR1 is SQVTM and CDR2 is ANQGSEA in the germline V gene. The V and J ends lost 7 bases and 3 bases respectively, with 13 bases between them. The CDR3 runs 12 residues. Written as DNA, the CDR3 is TGCAGCGGGTCGGACAGTGACTACGAGCAGTACTTC. Amino acids: CSGSDSDYEQYF.

The rearrangement uses TRBV7-6 and TRBJ1-1, with D tentatively TRBD1 (5 bases). The V and J ends lost 2 bases and 6 bases respectively, with 19 bases between them. The CDR3 covers 16 residues. CDR1 and CDR2 (germline): SGHVS, FNYEAQ. The CDR3 bases are TGTGCCAGCAGCTTAAATGGGGGTGAGGTGGGCGCTGAAGCTTTCTTT. Amino acids: CASSLNGGEVGAEAFF.

This clonotype was found a few times. The genes are TRBV6-6 and TRBJ1-2; D unresolved. CDR3 length: 12 residues. Germline V lookup: CDR1 MNHNY, CDR2 SVGAGI (reference sequence). Trimming pared 8 bases from V and 8 bases from J, leaving 15 bases between. Here the CDR3 DNA reads TGTGCCAGCGGGAGGCAGGCAGGAGGCTACACCTTC. Its translation: CASGRQAGGYTF.

The chain carries TRBV19 and TRBJ1-5, with D possibly being TRBD1 (6 bases). The CDR3 has 14 amino acids. The germline V and J ends were trimmed by 5 bases and 5 bases, with 13 bases remaining between them. CDR1 and CDR2 from the germline V gene are LNHDA and SQIVND (reference sequence). The CDR3 region has the DNA TGTGCCAGTAGTGTACAGGGAACGGATCAGCCCCAGCATTTT. It yields the protein CASSVQGTDQPQHF.

This clonotype came up a few times. The CDR3 bases are TGTGCCATCAGGGCGGGGAACGACGAGCAGTACTTC. Its translation is CAIRAGNDEQYF. The V call is TRBV10-3, the J call TRBJ2-7, with D perhaps matching TRBD2 (6 bases). This CDR3 is built from 12 residues. The V end lost 6 bases, the J end lost 5 bases, and 11 bases lay between the germline ends. Germline-derived CDR1 and CDR2 are ENHRY and SYGVKD.

This chain connects TRBV6-5 to TRBJ1-1; possible D gene TRBD1, 6 bases. The CDR3 runs to 17 residues. Germline assignment: CDR1 MNHEY and CDR2 SVGAGI. Trimming stripped 7 bases from V and 1 base from J, with 22 bases between. This chain's CDR3 is CASIIRGFGSSNTEAFF. The CDR3 DNA reads as TGTGCCAGCATCATAAGGGGGTTTGGCAGCTCGAACACTGAAGCTTTCTTT.

The rearrangement links TRBV12-3 or TRBV12-4 to TRBJ1-1; D is perhaps TRBD1 (5 bases). The CDR3 is 13 residues long. Deletions cut 3 bases from V and 6 bases from J, with 11 bases between. CDR3: CASSLTGTAEAFF. CDR3 coding DNA: TGTGCCAGCAGTTTGACGGGGACTGCTGAAGCTTTCTTT.

The CDR3 DNA sequence: TGCAGTGCTAGAGAGGCCTCCTGGGGGACAGATACGCAGTATTTT. It translates to CSAREASWGTDTQYF. The chain uses TRBV20-1 and TRBJ2-3; D possibly matches TRBD1 or TRBD2 (5 bases each). This CDR3 contains 15 residues. Deletions cut 0 bases from V and 3 bases from J, with 13 bases between. The V gene's germline CDR1 is DFQATT and CDR2 SNEGSKA (reference sequence).

The chain couples TRBV12-3 or TRBV12-4 to TRBJ2-5; TRBD1 might be the D (6 bases). Trimming stripped 5 bases from V and 7 bases from J, with 14 bases between. CDR3 size: 13 residues. The CDR3 DNA reads TGTGCCAGCAGTATACAGGGTGCAGTGACCCAGTACTTC. Amino acid sequence: CASSIQGAVTQYF.

The gene calls are TRBV19 and TRBJ2-1; possible D gene TRBD1, 6 bases. Germline V gives CDR1 LNHDA, CDR2 SQIVND (reference sequence). V lost 10 bases to trimming and J lost 1 base, with 11 bases between them. This CDR3 spans 13 amino acids. In DNA, the CDR3 is TGTGCCACCGGGCAGGGGTCCTACAATGAGCAGTTCTTC. Protein product: CATGQGSYNEQFF. Filled out from reference TRBV19 and TRBJ2-1, the complete variable domain reads DGGITQSPKYLFRKEGQNVTLSCEQNLNHDAMYWYRQDPGQGLRLIYYSQIVNDFQKGDIAEGYSVSREKKESFPLTVTSAQKNPTAFYLCATGQGSYNEQFFGPGTRLTVL.

This clonotype was picked up a small number of times. As DNA, the CDR3 is TGCAGCGTCCCGGACGGCTATGGCTACACCTTC. Its protein is CSVPDGYGYTF. The rearrangement uses TRBV29-1 and TRBJ1-2; D remains ambiguous. Germline V gives CDR1 SQVTM, CDR2 ANQGSEA. Trimming took 6 bases from V and 4 from J, leaving 9 bases between them. The CDR3 is made up of 11 amino acids.

The CDR3 reads CASSQEVSRNYGYTF. The CDR3 coding sequence is TGTGCCAGCAGCCAAGAGGTATCCAGGAACTATGGCTACACCTTC. V is TRBV14 and J is TRBJ1-2; no clear D. This CDR3 region has 15 residues. CDR1 and CDR2 (germline): SGHDN, FVKESK. The V end was cut by 0 bases, the J end by 2 bases, with 10 bases between.

V and J are TRBV19 and TRBJ1-5; D not certain. With 6 bases removed from V and 10 bases from J, the gap between germline ends came to 10 bases. Per germline, CDR1 LNHDA and CDR2 SQIVND (reference sequence). This CDR3 contains 11 residues. Here the CDR3 DNA reads TGTGCCAGTAGCGATCGCGGCCCCCAGCATTTT. Its translation: CASSDRGPQHF.

This clonotype has more than one count but fewer than ten. This chain links TRBV6-1 with TRBJ2-5, with TRBD2 matching over 14 bases. Germline CDR1 MNHNS, CDR2 SASEGT. V lost 5 bases to trimming and J lost 4 bases; unmatched junction nucleotides: 12. CDR3 length equals 18 residues. CDR3 in amino acids: CASSMGTSGGLTLETQYF. The CDR3 DNA is TGTGCCAGCAGTATGGGGACTAGCGGGGGCTTAACCCTAGAGACCCAGTACTTC.

In this sample, this clonotype turned up a few times. The chain employs TRBV5-4 and TRBJ2-5; the match to TRBD2 covers 9 bases. This CDR3 contains 15 residues. V shed 0 bases, J shed 4 bases, and the junction held 4 bases outside the gene matches. Germline values: CDR1 SGHNT, CDR2 YYREEE (reference sequence). This chain's CDR3 is CASSLEGSGGETQYF. The DNA for the CDR3 is TGTGCCAGCAGCTTGGAAGGTAGCGGGGGAGAGACCCAGTACTTC.

Only a few counts were recorded for this clonotype. The chain combines TRBV7-2 with TRBJ1-1, with D tentatively TRBD1 (5 bases). Trimming shortened V by 2 bases and J by 7 bases, and 11 bases separated the two germline ends. Germline CDR1 and CDR2: SGHTA and FQGNSA. The CDR3 covers 13 residues. CDR3 amino acids: CASSLRQPDEAFF. The CDR3 nucleotides are TGTGCCAGCAGCTTAAGACAGCCAGATGAAGCTTTCTTT.

CDR3 nucleotides: TGTGCCAGCAGCCTCTATTACATTGCAACTAATGAAAAACTGTTTTTT. It codes for CASSLYYIATNEKLFF. The gene calls are TRBV7-6 and TRBJ1-4, with D hard to call. This CDR3 has 16 amino acids. From germline, CDR1 is SGHVS and CDR2 FNYEAQ. Trimming pared 5 bases from V and 0 bases from J, leaving 13 bases between.

The chain uses TRBV12-3 or TRBV12-4 and TRBJ2-1; 8 nucleotides agree with TRBD2. This CDR3 contains 15 residues. Trimming took 6 bases from V and 2 from J; bases not matched to a gene: 6. This CDR3 is CASSFPGGAYNEQFF. For the CDR3, the DNA is TGTGCCAGCAGCTTCCCCGGGGGGGCCTACAATGAGCAGTTCTTC.

This clonotype has at least ten counts. This sequence joins TRBV7-2 and TRBJ1-2, with D perhaps TRBD1 (5 bases). CDR3 length: 16 amino acids. The V gene's germline CDR1 is SGHTA and CDR2 FQGNSA. Between the trimmed V and J ends, which lost 4 bases and 0 bases, there was a span of 15 bases. CDR3 coding DNA: TGTGCCAGCAGCTCCTCTCACGGGGCATCTAACTATGGCTACACCTTC. It is translated as CASSSSHGASNYGYTF. Full variable domain (missing parts from reference TRBV7-2 and TRBJ1-2): GAGVSQSPSNKVTEKGKDVELRCDPISGHTALYWYRQSLGQGLEFLIYFQGNSAPDKSGLPSDRFSAERTGGSVSTLTIQRTQQEDSAVYLCASSSSHGASNYGYTFGSGTRLTVV.

The V gene is TRBV4-2, the J gene TRBJ1-4, with 10 bases matching TRBD1. The germline CDR1 and CDR2 sequences are LGHNA and YNFKEQ. The CDR3 is 16 amino acids. The V gene end was trimmed by 3 bases and the J gene end by 3 bases; junction bases not matched to a gene: 4. The CDR3 loop is CASSQAGQGANEKLFF. CDR3 nucleotides: TGTGCCAGCAGCCAGGCCGGACAGGGGGCTAATGAAAAACTGTTTTTT.

Many counts were recorded for this clonotype. The chain uses TRBV7-2 and TRBJ2-2; 12 positions agree with TRBD2. The CDR3 has 16 amino acids. CDR1 and CDR2 from the germline V gene are SGHTA and FQGNSA. Trimming cost V 4 bases and J 4 bases; bases outside gene matches: 4. For the CDR3, the DNA is TGTGCCAGCAGCTCGACTAGCGGGGGTTTCACCGGGGAGCTGTTTTTT. This gives the protein CASSSTSGGFTGELFF.

The CDR3 coding sequence is TGCGCCAGCAGCTCCCAAACAGGGGTCCCTTACAATGAGCAGTTCTTC. It is translated as CASSSQTGVPYNEQFF. The chain uses TRBV5-1 and TRBJ2-1, with 7 bases matching TRBD1. CDR1 SGHRS and CDR2 YFSETQ come from the germline V gene. The CDR3 has 16 amino acids. J was trimmed by 4 bases and V by 3 bases; bases with no gene match: 10.

Many counts were recorded for this clonotype. The chain is built from TRBV12-3 or TRBV12-4 and TRBJ1-5; TRBD1 matches at 9 bases. The CDR3 runs to 17 residues. Losses at the gene ends were 2 bases for V and 0 bases for J; bases not matched to a gene: 5. The CDR3 protein is CASSLNRGQGSNQPQHF. CDR3 coding DNA: TGTGCCAGCAGTTTAAACAGGGGGCAGGGTAGCAATCAGCCCCAGCATTTT.